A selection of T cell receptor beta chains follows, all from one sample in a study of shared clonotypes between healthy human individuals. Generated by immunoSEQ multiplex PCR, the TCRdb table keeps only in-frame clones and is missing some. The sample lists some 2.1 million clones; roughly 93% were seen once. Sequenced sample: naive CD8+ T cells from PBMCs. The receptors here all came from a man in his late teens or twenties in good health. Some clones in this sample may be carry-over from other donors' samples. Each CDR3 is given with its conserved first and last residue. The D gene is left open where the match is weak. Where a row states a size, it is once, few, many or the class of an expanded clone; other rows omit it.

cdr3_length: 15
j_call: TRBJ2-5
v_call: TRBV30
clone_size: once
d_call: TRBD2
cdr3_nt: TGTGCCTGGAGTCCTCTAGCGGGGATCCAAGAGACCCAGTACTTC
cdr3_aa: CAWSPLAGIQETQYF

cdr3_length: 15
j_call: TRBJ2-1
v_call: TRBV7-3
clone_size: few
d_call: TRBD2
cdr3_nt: TGTGCCAGCAGCTTACTAGCGGGAGTCTACAATGAGCAGTTCTTC
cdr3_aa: CASSLLAGVYNEQFF

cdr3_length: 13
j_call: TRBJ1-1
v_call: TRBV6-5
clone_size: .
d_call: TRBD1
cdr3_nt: TGTGCCAGCAGTGACAGGGGTTCCACTGAAGCTTTCTTT
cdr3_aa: CASSDRGSTEAFF

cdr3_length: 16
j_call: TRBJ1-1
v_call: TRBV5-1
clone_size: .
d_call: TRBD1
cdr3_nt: TGCGCCAGCAGCCTCGGGTGGACAGGGGTCGAGGCTGAAGCTTTCTTT
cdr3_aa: CASSLGWTGVEAEAFF

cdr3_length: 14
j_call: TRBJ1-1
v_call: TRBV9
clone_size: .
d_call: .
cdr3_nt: TGTGCCAGCAGCCCGGTTGGAATGAACACTGAAGCTTTCTTT
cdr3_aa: CASSPVGMNTEAFF

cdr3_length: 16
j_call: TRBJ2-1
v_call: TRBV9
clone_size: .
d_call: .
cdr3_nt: TGTGCCAGCAGCGTAGGCACGACCCCGCGGAAAGATGAGCAGTTCTTC
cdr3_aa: CASSVGTTPRKDEQFF

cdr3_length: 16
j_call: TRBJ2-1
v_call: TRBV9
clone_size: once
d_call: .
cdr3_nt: TGTGCCAGCAGCGTAGTGGGGCGGAACCCCCCGGGCGAGCAGTTCTTC
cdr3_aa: CASSVVGRNPPGEQFF

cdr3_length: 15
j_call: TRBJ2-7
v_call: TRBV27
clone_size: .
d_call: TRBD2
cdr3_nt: TGTGCCAGCAGTTTATCGGCGGGAGGGGTGAACGAGCAGTACTTC
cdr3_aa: CASSLSAGGVNEQYF

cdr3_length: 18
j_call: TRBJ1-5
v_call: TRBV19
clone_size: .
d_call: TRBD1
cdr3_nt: TGTGCCAGTAGTATAACGAATCGGGACAGGGTAATAAATCAGCCCCAGCATTTT
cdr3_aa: CASSITNRDRVINQPQHF

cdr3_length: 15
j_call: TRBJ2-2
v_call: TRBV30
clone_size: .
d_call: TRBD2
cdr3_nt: TGTGCCTGGAGTGTACGAGGGAGGGCCCCCGGGGAGCTGTTTTTT
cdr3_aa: CAWSVRGRAPGELFF

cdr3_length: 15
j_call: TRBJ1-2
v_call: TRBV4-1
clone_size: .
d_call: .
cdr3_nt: TGCGCCAGCAGCCAAAGGCGCGGGGACCCCTATGGCTACACCTTC
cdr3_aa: CASSQRRGDPYGYTF

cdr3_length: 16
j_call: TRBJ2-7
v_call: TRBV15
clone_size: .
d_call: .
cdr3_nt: TGTGCCACCAGCACCGATAAAGGGGTGCCAGATTACGAGCAGTACTTC
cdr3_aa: CATSTDKGVPDYEQYF

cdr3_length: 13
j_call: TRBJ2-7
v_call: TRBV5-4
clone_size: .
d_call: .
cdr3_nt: TGTGCCAGCAGCTTGGGACAGAACTACGAGCAGTACTTC
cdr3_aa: CASSLGQNYEQYF

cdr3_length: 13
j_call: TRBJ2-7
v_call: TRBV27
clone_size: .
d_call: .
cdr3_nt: TGTGCCAGCAGTCCTTTGGACATAAACGAGCAGTACTTC
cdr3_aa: CASSPLDINEQYF

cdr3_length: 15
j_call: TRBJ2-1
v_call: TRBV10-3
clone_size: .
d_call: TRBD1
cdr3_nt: TGTGCCATTGACGTCCGACAGGGGGCGGCTTGGGAGCAGTTCTTC
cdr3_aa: CAIDVRQGAAWEQFF

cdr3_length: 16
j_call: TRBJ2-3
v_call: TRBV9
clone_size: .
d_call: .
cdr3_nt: TGTGCCAGCAGCCCAGCACGGTCCCAAAGCACAGATACGCAGTATTTT
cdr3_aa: CASSPARSQSTDTQYF

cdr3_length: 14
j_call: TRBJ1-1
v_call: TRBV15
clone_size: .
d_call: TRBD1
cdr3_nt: TGTGCCACCAGCAGAGAGGGACAGGGCACTGAAGCTTTCTTT
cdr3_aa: CATSREGQGTEAFF

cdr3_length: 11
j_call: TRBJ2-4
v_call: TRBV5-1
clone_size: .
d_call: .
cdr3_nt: TGCGCCAGCAGCTTGGCGGCAGGGAAGTACTTC
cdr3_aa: CASSLAAGKYF

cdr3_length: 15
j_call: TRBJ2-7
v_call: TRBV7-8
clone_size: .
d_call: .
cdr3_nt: TGTGCCAGCAGCTTAGTCGCGGGGGCGGGGTACGAGCAGTACTTC
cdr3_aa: CASSLVAGAGYEQYF

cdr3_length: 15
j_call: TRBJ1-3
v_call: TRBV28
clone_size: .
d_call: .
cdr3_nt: TGTGCCAGCAGTTTAGTGGGGGGCGGTGGAAACACCATATATTTT
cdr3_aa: CASSLVGGGGNTIYF

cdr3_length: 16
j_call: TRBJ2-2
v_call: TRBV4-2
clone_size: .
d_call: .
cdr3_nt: TGTGCCAGCAGCCCGTTTAGCGGAACGAACACCGGGGAGCTGTTTTTT
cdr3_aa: CASSPFSGTNTGELFF

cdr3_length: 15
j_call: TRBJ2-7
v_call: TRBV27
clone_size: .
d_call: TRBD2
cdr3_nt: TGTGCCAGCAGTTGGGGGTCTAGCGGCTTCAGTGAGCAGTACTTC
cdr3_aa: CASSWGSSGFSEQYF

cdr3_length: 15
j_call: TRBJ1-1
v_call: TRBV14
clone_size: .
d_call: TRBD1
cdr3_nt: TGTGCCAGGGACGGCTCGCAGGGGGCAAACACTGAAGCTTTCTTT
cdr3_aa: CARDGSQGANTEAFF

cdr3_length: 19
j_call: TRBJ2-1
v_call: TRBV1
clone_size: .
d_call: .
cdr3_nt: TGCACCAGCAGCCCCCGAATGCTAGCGGGAGGGATTTTTTACAATGAGCAGTTCTTC
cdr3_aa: CTSSPRMLAGGIFYNEQFF

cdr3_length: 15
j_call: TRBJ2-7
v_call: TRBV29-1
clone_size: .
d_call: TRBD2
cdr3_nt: TGCAGCGTTGCCGGGACTAGCGGGAGTATCTACGAGCAGTACTTC
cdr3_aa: CSVAGTSGSIYEQYF

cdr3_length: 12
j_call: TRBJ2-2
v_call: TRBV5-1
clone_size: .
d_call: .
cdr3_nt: TGCGCCAGCAGCTTGGCCGCCGGGGAGCTGTTTTTT
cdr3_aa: CASSLAAGELFF

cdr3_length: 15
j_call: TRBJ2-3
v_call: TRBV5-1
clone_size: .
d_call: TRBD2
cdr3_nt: TGCGCCAGCAGCTGGCTGGGCGGGAGCGTAGATACGCAGTATTTT
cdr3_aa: CASSWLGGSVDTQYF

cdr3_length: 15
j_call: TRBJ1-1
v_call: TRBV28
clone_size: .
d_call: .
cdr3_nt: TGTGCCAGCAGTTTAAGGGGGAGCCTGAACACTGAAGCTTTCTTT
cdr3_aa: CASSLRGSLNTEAFF

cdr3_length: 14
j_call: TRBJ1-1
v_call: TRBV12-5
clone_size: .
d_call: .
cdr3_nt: TGTGCTAGTGGCCCCCAACGGGGAAACACTGAAGCTTTCTTT
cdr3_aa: CASGPQRGNTEAFF

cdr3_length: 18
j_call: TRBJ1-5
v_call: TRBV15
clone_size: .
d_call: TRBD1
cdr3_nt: TGTGCCACCAGCAGGAGAAGACAGGGGGAGGTGGTCAATCAGCCCCAGCATTTT
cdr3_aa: CATSRRRQGEVVNQPQHF

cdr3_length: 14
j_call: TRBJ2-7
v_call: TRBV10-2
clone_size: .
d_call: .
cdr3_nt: TGCGCCAGCGTAGGTCAGTACAGATCCTACGAGCAGTACTTC
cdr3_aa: CASVGQYRSYEQYF

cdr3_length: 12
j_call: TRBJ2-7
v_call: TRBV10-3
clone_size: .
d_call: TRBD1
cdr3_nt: TGTGCCATCGGGACAGCCTCCTACGAGCAGTACTTC
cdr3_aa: CAIGTASYEQYF

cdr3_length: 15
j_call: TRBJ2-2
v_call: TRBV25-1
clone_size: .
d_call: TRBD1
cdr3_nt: TGTGCCAGCAGTGATGACAGGGGGAGGTCCGGGGAGCTGTTTTTT
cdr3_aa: CASSDDRGRSGELFF

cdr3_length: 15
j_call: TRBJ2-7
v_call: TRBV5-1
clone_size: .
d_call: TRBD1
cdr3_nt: TGCGCCAGCAGCTCAACCGGGACAGGTACCTACGAGCAGTACTTC
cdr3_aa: CASSSTGTGTYEQYF

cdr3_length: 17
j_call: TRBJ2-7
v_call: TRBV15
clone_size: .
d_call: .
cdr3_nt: TGTGCCACCAGCAGAGATCTTGGGGACGGTTACGCCCTCGAGCAGTACTTC
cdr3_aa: CATSRDLGDGYALEQYF

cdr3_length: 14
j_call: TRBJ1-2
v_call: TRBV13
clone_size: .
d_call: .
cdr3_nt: TGTGCCAGCAAACCGAGGGGGGGAGACTATGGCTACACCTTC
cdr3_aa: CASKPRGGDYGYTF

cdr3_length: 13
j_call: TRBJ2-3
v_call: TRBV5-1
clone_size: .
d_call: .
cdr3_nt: TGCGCCAGCAGTTACCTAAGCACAGATACGCAGTATTTT
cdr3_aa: CASSYLSTDTQYF

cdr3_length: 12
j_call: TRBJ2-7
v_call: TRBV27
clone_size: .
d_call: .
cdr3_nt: TGTGCCAGCAGTGGAGGAGCTTACGAGCAGTACTTC
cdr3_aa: CASSGGAYEQYF

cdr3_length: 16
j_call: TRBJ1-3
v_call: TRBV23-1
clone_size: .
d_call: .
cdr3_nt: TGCGCCAGCAGTCAACGTCGGGCAAGCATTGGAAACACCATATATTTT
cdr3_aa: CASSQRRASIGNTIYF

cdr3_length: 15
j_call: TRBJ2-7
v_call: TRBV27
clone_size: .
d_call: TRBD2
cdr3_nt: TGTGCCAGCAGTCCGACTAGCGGGAGGGCATACGAGCAGTACTTC
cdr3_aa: CASSPTSGRAYEQYF

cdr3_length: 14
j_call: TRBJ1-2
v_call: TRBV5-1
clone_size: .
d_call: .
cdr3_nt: TGCGCCAGCAGCTTGGTTGGGGAAGTGAGAGGCTACACCTTC
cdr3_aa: CASSLVGEVRGYTF

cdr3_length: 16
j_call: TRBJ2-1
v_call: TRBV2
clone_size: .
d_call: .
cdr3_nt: TGTGCCAGCAGTGAAGTTCTAGCGATCTCCTACAATGAGCAGTTCTTC
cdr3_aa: CASSEVLAISYNEQFF

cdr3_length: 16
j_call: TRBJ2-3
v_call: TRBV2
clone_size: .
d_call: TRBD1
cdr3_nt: TGTGCCAGCAGTGAAGCAGGGGGCTTCAGCACAGATACGCAGTATTTT
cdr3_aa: CASSEAGGFSTDTQYF

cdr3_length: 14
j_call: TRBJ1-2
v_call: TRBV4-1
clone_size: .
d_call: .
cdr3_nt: TGCGCCAGCAGCCCCCTAGGGGGGAGAGAGGGCTACACCTTC
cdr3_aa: CASSPLGGREGYTF

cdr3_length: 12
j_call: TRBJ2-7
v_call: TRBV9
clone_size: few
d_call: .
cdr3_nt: TGTGCCAGCAGCCCACCCTCCTACGAGCAGTACTTC
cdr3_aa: CASSPPSYEQYF

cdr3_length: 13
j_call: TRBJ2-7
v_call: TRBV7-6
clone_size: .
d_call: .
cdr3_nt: TGTGCCAGCAGCTTAGCCACTAGGTACGAGCAGTACTTC
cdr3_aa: CASSLATRYEQYF

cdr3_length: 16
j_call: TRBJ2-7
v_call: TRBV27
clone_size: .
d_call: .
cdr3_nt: TGTGCCAGCAGTTTATCCCAGGGGCCCGTGGCCTACGAGCAGTACTTC
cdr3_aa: CASSLSQGPVAYEQYF

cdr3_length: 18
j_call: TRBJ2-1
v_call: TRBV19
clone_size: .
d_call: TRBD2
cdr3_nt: TGTGCCAGTAGCCCCGGACTAGCGGGAGGGCCCATCGAAAATGAGCAGTTCTTC
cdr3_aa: CASSPGLAGGPIENEQFF

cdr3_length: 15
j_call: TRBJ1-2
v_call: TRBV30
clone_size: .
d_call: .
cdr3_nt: TGTGCCTGGACTGCTTTGACAGAGACGCGCTATGGCTACACCTTC
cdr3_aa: CAWTALTETRYGYTF

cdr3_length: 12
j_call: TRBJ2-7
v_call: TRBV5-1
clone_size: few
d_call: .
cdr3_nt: TGCGCCAGCAGCTCCCCCTCCTACGAGCAGTACTTC
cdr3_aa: CASSSPSYEQYF

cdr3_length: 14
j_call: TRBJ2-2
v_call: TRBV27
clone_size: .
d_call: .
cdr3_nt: TGTGCCAGCAGTCCCATCGAGGGGCCCGGGGAGCTGTTTTTT
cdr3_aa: CASSPIEGPGELFF

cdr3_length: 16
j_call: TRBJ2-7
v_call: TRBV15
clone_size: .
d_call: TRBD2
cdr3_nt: TGTGCCACCAGCACTTACCGGACTAGCGGGACACGCGAGCAGTACTTC
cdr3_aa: CATSTYRTSGTREQYF

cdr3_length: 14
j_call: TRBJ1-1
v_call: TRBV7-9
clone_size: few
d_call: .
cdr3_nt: TGTGCCAGCAGCTTAGCGATCGTGAACACTGAAGCTTTCTTT
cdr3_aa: CASSLAIVNTEAFF